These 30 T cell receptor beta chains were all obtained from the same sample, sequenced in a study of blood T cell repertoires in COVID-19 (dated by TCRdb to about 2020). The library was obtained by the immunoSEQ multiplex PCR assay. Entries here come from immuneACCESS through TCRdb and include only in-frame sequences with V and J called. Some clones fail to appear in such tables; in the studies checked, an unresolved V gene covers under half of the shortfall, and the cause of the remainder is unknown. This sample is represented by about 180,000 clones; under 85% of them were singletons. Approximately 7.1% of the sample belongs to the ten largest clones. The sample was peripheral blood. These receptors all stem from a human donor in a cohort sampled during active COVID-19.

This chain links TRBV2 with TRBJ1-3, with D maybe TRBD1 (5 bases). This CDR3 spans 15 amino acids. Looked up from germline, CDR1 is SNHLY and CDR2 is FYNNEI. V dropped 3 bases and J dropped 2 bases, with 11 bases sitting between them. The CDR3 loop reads CASSDGASAGNTIYF. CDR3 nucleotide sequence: TGTGCCAGCAGTGATGGGGCTAGTGCTGGAAACACCATATATTTT.

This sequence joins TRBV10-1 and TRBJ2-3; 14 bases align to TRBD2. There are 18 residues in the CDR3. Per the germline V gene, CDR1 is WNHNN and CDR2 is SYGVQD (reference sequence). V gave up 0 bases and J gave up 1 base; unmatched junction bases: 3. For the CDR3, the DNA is TGCGCCAGCAGTGAGTCGGGGACTAGCGGGGGTGGCACAGATACGCAGTATTTT. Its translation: CASSESGTSGGGTDTQYF.

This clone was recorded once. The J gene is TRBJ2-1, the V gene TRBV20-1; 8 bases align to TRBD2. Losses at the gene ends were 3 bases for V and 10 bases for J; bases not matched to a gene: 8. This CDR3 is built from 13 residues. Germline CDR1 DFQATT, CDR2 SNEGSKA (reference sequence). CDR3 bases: TGCAGTGCTAGTTCTCTCGGGACTAGAGAGCAGTTCTTC. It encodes CSASSLGTREQFF.

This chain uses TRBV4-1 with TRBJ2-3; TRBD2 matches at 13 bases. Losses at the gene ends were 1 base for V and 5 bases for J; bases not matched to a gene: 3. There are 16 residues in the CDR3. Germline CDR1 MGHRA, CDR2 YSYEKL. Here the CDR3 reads CASSQGTSGGIDTQYF. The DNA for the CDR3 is TGCGCCAGCAGCCAAGGGACTAGCGGGGGAATAGATACGCAGTATTTT.

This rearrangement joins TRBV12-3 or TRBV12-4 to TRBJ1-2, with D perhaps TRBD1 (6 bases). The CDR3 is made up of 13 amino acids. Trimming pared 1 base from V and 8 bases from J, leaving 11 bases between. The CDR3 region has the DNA TGTGCCAGCAGTTTAGGCAGGGGTAAGGGCTACACCTTC. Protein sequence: CASSLGRGKGYTF.

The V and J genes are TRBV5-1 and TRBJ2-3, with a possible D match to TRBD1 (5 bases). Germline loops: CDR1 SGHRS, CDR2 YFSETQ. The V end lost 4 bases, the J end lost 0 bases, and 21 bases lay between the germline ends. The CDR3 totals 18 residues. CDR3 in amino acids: CASSPQPIGQLSTDTQYF. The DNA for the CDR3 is TGCGCCAGCAGCCCCCAACCGATCGGACAACTAAGCACAGATACGCAGTATTTT.

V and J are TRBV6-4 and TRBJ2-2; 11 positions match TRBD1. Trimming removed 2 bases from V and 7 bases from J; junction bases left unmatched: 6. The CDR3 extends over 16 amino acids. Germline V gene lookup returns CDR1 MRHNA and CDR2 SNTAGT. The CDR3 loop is CASSDHGQGAVGELFF. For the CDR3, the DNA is TGTGCCAGCAGTGACCACGGACAGGGGGCGGTCGGGGAGCTGTTTTTT.

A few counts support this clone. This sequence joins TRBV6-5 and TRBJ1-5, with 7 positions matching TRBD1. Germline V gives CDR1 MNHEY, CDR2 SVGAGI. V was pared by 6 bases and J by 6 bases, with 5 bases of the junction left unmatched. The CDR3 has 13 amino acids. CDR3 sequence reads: CASRPGTAQPQHF. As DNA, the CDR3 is TGTGCCAGCAGGCCCGGGACAGCTCAGCCCCAGCATTTT.

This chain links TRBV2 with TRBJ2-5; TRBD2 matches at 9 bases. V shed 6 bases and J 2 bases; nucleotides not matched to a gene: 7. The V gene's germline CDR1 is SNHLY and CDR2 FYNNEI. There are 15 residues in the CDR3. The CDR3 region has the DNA TGTGCCAGCAGAGCCCAGAGCGGGGGGCAAGAGACCCAGTACTTC. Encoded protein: CASRAQSGGQETQYF.

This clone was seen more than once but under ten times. The chain's CDR3 is CAWTPSRINYGYTF. The CDR3 bases are TGTGCCTGGACCCCCTCCAGGATTAACTATGGCTACACCTTC. The chain has TRBV30 and TRBJ1-2; no definite D call. The germline V gene has CDR1 GTSNPN and CDR2 SVGIG (reference sequence). V was shortened by 4 bases and J by 1 base, with 13 bases between the two germline ends. The CDR3 is made up of 14 amino acids. The full variable domain, with the rest looked up from reference TRBV30 and TRBJ1-2, is SQTIHQWPATLVQPVGSPLSLECTVEGTSNPNLYWYRQAAGRGLQLLFYSVGIGQISSEVPQNLSASRPQDRQFILSSKKLLLSDSGFYLCAWTPSRINYGYTFGSGTRLTVV.

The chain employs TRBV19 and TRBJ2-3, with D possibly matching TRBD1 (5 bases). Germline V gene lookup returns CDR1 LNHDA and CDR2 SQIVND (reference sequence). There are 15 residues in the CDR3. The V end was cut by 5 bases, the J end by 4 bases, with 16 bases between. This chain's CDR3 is CASSSDRLNSDTQYF. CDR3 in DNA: TGTGCCAGTAGTTCTGACAGACTGAACTCAGATACGCAGTATTTT.

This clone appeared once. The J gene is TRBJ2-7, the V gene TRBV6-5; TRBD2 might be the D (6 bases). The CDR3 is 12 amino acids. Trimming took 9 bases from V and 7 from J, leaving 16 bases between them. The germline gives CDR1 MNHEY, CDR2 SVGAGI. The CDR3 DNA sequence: TGTGCCAGTATCGGGGGTCGGAAAGAGCAGTACTTC. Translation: CASIGGRKEQYF.

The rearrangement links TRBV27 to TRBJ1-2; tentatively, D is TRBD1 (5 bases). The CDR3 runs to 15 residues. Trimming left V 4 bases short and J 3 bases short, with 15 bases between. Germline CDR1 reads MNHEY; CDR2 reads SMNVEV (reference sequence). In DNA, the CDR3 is TGTGCCAGCAGTTCCCGGGGGGGAACGGACTATGGCTACACCTTC. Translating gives CASSSRGGTDYGYTF.

This chain's CDR3 is CASSEGLAGLSYEQYF. Written as DNA, the CDR3 is TGTGCCAGCAGCGAAGGACTAGCGGGCCTCAGCTACGAGCAGTACTTC. The rearrangement joins TRBV7-8 to TRBJ2-7; TRBD2 agrees at 11 bases. The CDR3 extends over 16 amino acids. Germline CDR1 reads SGHVS; CDR2 reads FQNEAQ. J lost 3 bases, V lost 5 bases, and 9 bases had no gene match.

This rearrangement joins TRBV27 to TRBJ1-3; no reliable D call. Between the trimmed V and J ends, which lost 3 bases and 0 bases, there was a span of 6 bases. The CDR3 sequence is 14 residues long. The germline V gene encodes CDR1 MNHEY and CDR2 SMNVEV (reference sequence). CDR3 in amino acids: CASSLVSSGNTIYF. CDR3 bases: TGTGCCAGCAGTTTGGTGAGCTCTGGAAACACCATATATTTT.

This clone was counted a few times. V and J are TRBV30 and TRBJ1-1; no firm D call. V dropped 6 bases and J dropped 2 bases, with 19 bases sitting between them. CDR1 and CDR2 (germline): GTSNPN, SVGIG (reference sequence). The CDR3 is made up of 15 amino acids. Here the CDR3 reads CACKGGLGVNTEAFF. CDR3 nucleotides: TGTGCCTGTAAAGGAGGTTTGGGAGTAAACACTGAAGCTTTCTTT.

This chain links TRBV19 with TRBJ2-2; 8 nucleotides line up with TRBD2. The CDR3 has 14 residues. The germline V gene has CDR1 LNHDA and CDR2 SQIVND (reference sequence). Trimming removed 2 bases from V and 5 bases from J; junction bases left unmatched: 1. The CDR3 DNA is TGTGCCAGTAGTATATCGGGGGGGACCGGGGAGCTGTTTTTT. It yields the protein CASSISGGTGELFF. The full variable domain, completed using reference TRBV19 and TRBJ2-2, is DGGITQSPKYLFRKEGQNVTLSCEQNLNHDAMYWYRQDPGQGLRLIYYSQIVNDFQKGDIAEGYSVSREKKESFPLTVTSAQKNPTAFYLCASSISGGTGELFFGEGSRLTVL.

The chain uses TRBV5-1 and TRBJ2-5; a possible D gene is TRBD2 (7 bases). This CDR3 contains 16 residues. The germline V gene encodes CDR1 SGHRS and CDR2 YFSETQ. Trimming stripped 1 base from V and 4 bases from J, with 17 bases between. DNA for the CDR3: TGCGCCAGCAGCTTGCCCCGCGGGGGCGCGGGAGAGACCCAGTACTTC. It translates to CASSLPRGGAGETQYF.

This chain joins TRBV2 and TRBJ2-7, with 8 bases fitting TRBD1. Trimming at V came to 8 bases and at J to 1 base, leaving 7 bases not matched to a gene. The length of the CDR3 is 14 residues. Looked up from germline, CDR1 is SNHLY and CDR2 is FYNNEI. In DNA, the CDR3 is TGTGCCAGCGGACAGAGACAGGGGTCCTACGAGCAGTACTTC. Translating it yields CASGQRQGSYEQYF.

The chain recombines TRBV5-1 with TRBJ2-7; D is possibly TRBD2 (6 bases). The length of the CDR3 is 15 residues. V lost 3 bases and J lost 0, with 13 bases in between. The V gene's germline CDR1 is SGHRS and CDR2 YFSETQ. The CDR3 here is CASSSGRGFSYEQYF. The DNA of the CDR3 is TGCGCCAGCAGCTCGGGGCGGGGTTTCTCCTACGAGCAGTACTTC.

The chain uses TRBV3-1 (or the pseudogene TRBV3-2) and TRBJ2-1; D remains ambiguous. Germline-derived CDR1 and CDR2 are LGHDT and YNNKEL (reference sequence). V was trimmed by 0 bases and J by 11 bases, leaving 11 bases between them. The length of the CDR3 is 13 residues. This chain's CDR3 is CASSQERFAQQFF. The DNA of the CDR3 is TGTGCCAGCAGCCAAGAGCGCTTTGCTCAGCAGTTCTTC.

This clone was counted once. For the CDR3, the DNA is TGTGCCACCAGCGACGGACAGGGGGCGCAAAAAAGTGAAAAACTGTTTTTT. Translation gives CATSDGQGAQKSEKLFF. The J gene is TRBJ1-4, the V gene TRBV15, with 11 bases aligning to TRBD1. V dropped 5 bases and J dropped 7; count of bases not matched to a gene: 12. CDR1 and CDR2 from the germline V gene are LNHNV and YYDKDF (reference sequence). This CDR3 is 17 amino acids long.

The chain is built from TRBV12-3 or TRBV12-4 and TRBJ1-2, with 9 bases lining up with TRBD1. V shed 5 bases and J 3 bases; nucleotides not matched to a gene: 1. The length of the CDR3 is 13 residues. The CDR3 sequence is CASSRQGDYGYTF. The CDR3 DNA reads TGTGCCAGCAGTCGACAGGGGGACTATGGCTACACCTTC.

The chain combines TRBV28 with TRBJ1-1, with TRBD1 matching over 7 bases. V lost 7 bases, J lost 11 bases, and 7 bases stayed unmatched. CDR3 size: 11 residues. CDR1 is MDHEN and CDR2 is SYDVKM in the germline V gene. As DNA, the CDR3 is TGTGCCAGCATCCTCCAGGGGGTGGCTTTCTTT. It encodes CASILQGVAFF.

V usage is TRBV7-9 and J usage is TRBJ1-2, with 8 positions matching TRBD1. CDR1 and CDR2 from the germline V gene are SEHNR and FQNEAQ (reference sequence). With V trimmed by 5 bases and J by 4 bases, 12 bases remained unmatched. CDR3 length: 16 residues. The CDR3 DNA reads TGTGCCAGCAGCCCCCAAAGCGGACAGGGTGGCTATGGCTACACCTTC. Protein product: CASSPQSGQGGYGYTF.

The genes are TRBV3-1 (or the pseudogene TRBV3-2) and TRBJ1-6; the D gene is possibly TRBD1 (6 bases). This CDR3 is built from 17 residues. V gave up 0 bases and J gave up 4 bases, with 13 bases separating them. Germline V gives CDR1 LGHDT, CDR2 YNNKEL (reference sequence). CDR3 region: CASSQDGAGAYNSPLHF. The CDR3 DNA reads TGTGCCAGCAGCCAAGATGGGGCGGGGGCATATAATTCACCCCTCCACTTT.

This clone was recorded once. The CDR3 loop reads CASSVVPGTEAFF. CDR3 DNA sequence: TGTGCCAGCAGCGTAGTCCCAGGCACTGAAGCTTTCTTT. The chain links TRBV9 to TRBJ1-1; no definite D call. V shed 0 bases and J shed 4 bases, with 7 bases lying between them. The CDR3 consists of 13 residues. Germline V gene lookup returns CDR1 SGDLS and CDR2 YYNGEE.

As DNA, the CDR3 is TGCGCCAGCAGCTTGGTTCGGGGGTTCGATGAGCAGTTCTTC. Its protein product is CASSLVRGFDEQFF. The rearrangement joins TRBV5-1 to TRBJ2-1; the D gene is possibly TRBD2 (6 bases). CDR3 size: 14 residues. Germline CDR1 SGHRS, CDR2 YFSETQ. Deletions cut 0 bases from V and 8 bases from J, with 12 bases between.

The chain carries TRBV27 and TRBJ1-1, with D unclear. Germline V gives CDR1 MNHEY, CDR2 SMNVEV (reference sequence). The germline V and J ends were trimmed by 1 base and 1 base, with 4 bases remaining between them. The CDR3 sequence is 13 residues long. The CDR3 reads CASSLYRNTEAFF. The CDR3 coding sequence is TGTGCCAGCAGTTTATACAGGAACACTGAAGCTTTCTTT.

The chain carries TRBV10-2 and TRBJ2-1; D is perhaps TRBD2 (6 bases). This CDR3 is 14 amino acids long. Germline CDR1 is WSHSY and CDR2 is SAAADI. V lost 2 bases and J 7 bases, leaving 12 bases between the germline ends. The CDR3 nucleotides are TGCGCCAGCAGTGAGATCCTAGCGATGAATGAGCAGTTCTTC. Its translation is CASSEILAMNEQFF.